The clone carrying this T cell receptor (beta chain) was detected once. Germline lookup yields CDR1 GTSNPN and CDR2 SVGIG (reference sequence). The CDR3 loop spans 13 amino acids. Trimming removed 0 bases at V and 1 base at J, with 6 bases between. This sample stems from a study of T cell clonotyping in hematopoietic cell transplantation. The protocol was immunoSEQ multiplex PCR, while the TCRdb copy is restricted to in-frame clones and leaves out a portion. Found here are around 14,000 clones, under 90% of them singletons; the top ten hold around 13%. The chain employs TRBV30 and TRBJ2-5; D remains unclear. This TCR came from a male patient aged 50 or older who had an allogeneic stem cell transplant from an unrelated donor, so T cells may come from the graft donor. Some clones in this sample may be carry-over from other donors' samples. Specimen: PBMCs, collected 100 days after allogeneic stem cell transplant. CDR3 DNA: TGTGCCTGGAGTGTAGGCAGCCAAGAGACCCAGTACTTC. This encodes CAWSVGSQETQYF.